Listed below are T cell receptor beta chains from one sample, sequenced in a study of neurological immune-mediated disorders. TCRdb redid the calling of the 5' RACE reads with MiXCR, one entry per CDR3 protein. The sample has approximately 60,000 distinct CDR3 sequences, over 4% seen once. Sequencing input: PBMCs. These receptor sequences come from a man in his fifties or sixties with multiple sclerosis. The conserved cysteine and the conserved F or W are not part of the CDR3 here. Clone size is given for some rows only: seen once, a few or many times, or a class if the clone is expanded.

j_call clone_size v_call cdr3_aa
TRBJ1-1 many TRBV20-1 SASTGVPEAF
TRBJ1-1 few TRBV7-8 ASSHPLVNTEAF
TRBJ1-2 many TRBV9 ASSVEGEDGYT
TRBJ2-1 many TRBV9 ASSTQTGGGYNEQF
TRBJ1-6 many TRBV4-2 ASSQDGDRVGSPLH
TRBJ1-1 many TRBV6-5 ASSYSWRGSTEAF
TRBJ2-1 . TRBV7-9 ASSFFSGGEQF
TRBJ2-3 many TRBV20-1 SALSSTDTQY
TRBJ1-1 many TRBV25-1 ASSERRGEAF
TRBJ2-2 many TRBV20-1 SARKHRGPVGELF
TRBJ1-2 many TRBV7-2 ASSLQINYGYT
TRBJ2-5 many TRBV27 ASSWKAQETQY
TRBJ2-3 many TRBV3-1 ASSGTSGGADTQY
TRBJ1-5 many TRBV4-1 ASSQDGGDSNQPQN
TRBJ2-1 many TRBV5-1 ASSYGLAGLEGYEQF
TRBJ1-4 many TRBV7-9 ASSWGQRIPTNEKLF